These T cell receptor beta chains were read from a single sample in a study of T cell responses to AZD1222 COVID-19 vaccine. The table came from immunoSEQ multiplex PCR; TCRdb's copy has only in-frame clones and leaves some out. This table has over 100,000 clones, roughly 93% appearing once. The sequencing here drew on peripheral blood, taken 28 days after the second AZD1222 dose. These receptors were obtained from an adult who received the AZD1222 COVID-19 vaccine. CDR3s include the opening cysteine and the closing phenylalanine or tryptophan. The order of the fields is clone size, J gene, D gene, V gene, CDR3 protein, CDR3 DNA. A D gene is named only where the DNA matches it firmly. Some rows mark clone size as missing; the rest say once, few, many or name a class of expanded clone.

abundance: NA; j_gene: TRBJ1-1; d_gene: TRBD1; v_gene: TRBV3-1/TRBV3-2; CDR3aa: CASSQARGQTEAFF; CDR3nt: TGTGCCAGCAGCCAAGCCAGGGGGCAAACTGAAGCTTTCTTT
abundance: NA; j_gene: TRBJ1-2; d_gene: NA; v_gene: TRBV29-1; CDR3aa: CSAGSDTYGYTF; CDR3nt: TGCAGCGCTGGTTCGGACACTTATGGCTACACCTTC
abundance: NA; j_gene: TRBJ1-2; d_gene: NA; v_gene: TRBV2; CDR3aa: CASSEVGYTF; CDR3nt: TGTGCCAGCAGTGAAGTTGGCTACACCTTC
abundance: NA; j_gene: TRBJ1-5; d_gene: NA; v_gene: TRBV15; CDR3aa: CATSRDHGDTSNQPQHF; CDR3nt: TGTGCCACCAGCAGAGATCACGGGGATACTAGCAATCAGCCCCAGCATTTT
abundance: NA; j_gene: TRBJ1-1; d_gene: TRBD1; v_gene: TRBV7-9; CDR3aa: CASSTQGAETEAFF; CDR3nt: TGTGCCAGCAGCACACAGGGGGCCGAAACTGAAGCTTTCTTT
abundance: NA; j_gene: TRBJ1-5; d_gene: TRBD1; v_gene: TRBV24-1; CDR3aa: CATAGTGGDQPQHF; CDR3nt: TGTGCCACCGCTGGGACAGGGGGCGACCAGCCCCAGCATTTT
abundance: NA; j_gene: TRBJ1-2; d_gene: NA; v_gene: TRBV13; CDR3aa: CASSLVSNRADCCGYTF; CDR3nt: TGTGCCAGCAGCTTAGTGTCCAACAGGGCTGACTGCTGTGGCTACACCTTC
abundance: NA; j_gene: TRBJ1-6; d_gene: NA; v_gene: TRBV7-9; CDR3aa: CASTSSRDRSYNSPLHF; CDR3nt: TGTGCCAGCACCAGCTCTAGGGACCGCTCCTATAATTCACCCCTCCACTTT
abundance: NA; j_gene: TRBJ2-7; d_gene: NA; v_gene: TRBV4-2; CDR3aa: CASSPQSSGAYEQYF; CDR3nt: TGTGCCAGCAGCCCCCAGAGCAGCGGAGCCTACGAGCAGTACTTC
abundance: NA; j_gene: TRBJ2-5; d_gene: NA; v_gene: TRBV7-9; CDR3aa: CASSLVQETQYF; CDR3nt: TGTGCCAGCAGCTTGGTGCAAGAGACCCAGTACTTC
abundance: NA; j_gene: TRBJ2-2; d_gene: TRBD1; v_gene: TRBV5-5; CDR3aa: CASSWTGWLDTGELFF; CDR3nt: TGTGCCAGCAGCTGGACAGGGTGGTTGGACACCGGGGAGCTGTTTTTT
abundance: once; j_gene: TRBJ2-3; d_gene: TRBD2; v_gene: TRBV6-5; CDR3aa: CASSLAGGHTDTQYF; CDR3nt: TGTGCCAGCAGTTTAGCGGGAGGCCACACAGATACGCAGTATTTT
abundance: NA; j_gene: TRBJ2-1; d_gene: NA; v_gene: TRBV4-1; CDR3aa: CASSRTKPNEQFF; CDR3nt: TGCGCCAGCAGCAGGACCAAGCCCAATGAGCAGTTCTTC
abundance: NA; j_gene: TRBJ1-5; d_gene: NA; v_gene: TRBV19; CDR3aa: CASSIDGDQPQHF; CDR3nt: TGTGCCAGTAGTATAGACGGCGATCAGCCCCAGCATTTT
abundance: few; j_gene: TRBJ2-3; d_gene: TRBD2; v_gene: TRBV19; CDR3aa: CASAGAGTDTQYF; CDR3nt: TGTGCCAGTGCGGGAGCCGGCACAGATACGCAGTATTTT
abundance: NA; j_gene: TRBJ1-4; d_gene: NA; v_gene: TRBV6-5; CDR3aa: CASSYSRGVTNEKLFF; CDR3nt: TGTGCCAGCAGTTACTCGAGGGGAGTCACTAATGAAAAACTGTTTTTT
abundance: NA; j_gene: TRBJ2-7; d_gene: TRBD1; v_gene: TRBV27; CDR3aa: CASSRSRRDRAIYEQYF; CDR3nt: TGTGCCAGCAGCCGTTCACGCCGGGACAGGGCCATCTACGAGCAGTACTTC
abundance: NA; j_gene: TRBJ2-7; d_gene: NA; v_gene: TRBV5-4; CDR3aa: CASSRDLRGEQYF; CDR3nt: TGTGCCAGCAGCCGGGACCTCAGGGGTGAGCAGTACTTC
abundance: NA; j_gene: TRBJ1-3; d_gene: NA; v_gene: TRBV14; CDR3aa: CASSQVRERSGNTIYF; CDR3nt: TGTGCCAGCAGCCAAGTCCGGGAAAGGTCTGGAAACACCATATATTTT
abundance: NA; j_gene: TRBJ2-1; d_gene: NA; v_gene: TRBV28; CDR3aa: CASSLRVGAPSHNEQFF; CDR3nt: TGTGCCAGCAGTTTAAGGGTCGGGGCCCCTTCCCACAATGAGCAGTTCTTC
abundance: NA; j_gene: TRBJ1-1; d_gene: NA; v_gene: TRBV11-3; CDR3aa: CASSQGGQLSNTEAFF; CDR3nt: TGTGCCAGCAGCCAAGGCGGACAGCTTTCGAACACTGAAGCTTTCTTT
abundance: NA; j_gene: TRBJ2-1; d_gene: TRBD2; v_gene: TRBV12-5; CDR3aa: CASGLGASGSDEQFF; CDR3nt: TGTGCTAGTGGTTTGGGAGCTAGCGGGAGTGATGAGCAGTTCTTC
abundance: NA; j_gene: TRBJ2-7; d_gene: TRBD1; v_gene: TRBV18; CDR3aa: CASSPAGQGGAYEQYF; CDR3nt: TGTGCCAGCTCACCCGCGGGACAGGGAGGTGCCTACGAGCAGTACTTC
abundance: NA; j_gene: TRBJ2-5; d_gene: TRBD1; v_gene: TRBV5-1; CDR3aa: CASSLVLGTEQETQYF; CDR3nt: TGCGCCAGCAGCTTGGTGTTGGGGACAGAGCAAGAGACCCAGTACTTC
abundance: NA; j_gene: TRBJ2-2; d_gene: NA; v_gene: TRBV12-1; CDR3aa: CASSLPGKGYTGELFF; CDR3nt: TGTGCCAGCAGCTTGCCTGGAAAGGGGTACACCGGGGAGCTGTTTTTT
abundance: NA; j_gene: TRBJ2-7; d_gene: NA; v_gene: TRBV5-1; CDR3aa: CASGRLTGIYEQYF; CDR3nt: TGCGCCAGCGGACGCCTTACAGGGATCTACGAGCAGTACTTC
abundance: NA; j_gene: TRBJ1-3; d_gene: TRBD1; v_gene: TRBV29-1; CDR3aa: CSVESRGPGNTIYF; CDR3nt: TGCAGCGTTGAAAGCAGGGGGCCAGGAAACACCATATATTTT
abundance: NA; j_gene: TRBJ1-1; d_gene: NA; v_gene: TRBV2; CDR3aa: CASSPTGTPNTEAFF; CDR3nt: TGTGCCAGCAGTCCGACCGGGACACCGAACACTGAAGCTTTCTTT
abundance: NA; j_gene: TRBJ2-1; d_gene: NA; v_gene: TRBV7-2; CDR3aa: CASSLPYNEQFF; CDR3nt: TGTGCCAGCAGCCTCCCCTACAATGAGCAGTTCTTC
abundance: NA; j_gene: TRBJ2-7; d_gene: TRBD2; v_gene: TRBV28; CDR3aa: CASSAGTTLHEQYF; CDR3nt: TGTGCCAGCAGTGCCGGGACTACCCTTCACGAGCAGTACTTC
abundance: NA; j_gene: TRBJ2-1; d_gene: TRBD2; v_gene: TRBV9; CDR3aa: CASSYSGRLENEQFF; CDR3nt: TGTGCCAGCAGCTATAGCGGGAGGTTGGAGAATGAGCAGTTCTTC
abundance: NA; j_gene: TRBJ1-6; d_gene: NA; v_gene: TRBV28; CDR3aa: CASSLAGLPNSPLHF; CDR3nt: TGTGCCAGCAGTTTAGCCGGCCTGCCTAATTCACCCCTCCACTTT
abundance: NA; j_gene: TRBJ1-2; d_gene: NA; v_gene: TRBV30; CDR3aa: CAWSPHRLNYGGYTF; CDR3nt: TGTGCCTGGAGTCCACACCGGCTTAACTATGGTGGCTACACCTTC
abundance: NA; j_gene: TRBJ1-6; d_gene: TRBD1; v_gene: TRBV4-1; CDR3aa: CASSPIDRANSPLHF; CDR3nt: TGCGCCAGCAGCCCCATAGACAGGGCTAATTCACCCCTCCACTTT
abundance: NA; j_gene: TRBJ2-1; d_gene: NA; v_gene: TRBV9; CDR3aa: CASSVLGVPAEQFF; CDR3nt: TGTGCCAGCAGCGTTCTTGGCGTACCCGCTGAGCAGTTCTTC
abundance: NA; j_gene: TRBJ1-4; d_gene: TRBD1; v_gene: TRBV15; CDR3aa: CATSTRPGGYNEKLFF; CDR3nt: TGTGCCACCAGCACAAGACCAGGGGGATATAATGAAAAACTGTTTTTT
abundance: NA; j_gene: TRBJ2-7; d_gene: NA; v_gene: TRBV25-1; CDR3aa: CASSEYVGYEQYF; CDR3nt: TGTGCCAGCAGTGAATACGTAGGGTACGAGCAGTACTTC
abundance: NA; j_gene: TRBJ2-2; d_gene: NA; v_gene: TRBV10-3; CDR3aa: CAISLPPTQGPNTGELFF; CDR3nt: TGTGCCATCAGCCTACCCCCCACGCAGGGCCCGAACACCGGGGAGCTGTTTTTT
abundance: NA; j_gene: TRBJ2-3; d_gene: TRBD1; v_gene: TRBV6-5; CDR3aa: CASSRGTGDTDTQYF; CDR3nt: TGTGCCAGCAGTCGCGGGACAGGGGACACAGATACGCAGTATTTT
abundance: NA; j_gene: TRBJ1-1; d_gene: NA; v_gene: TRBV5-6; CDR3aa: CASSKAVGNTEAFF; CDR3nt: TGTGCCAGCAGCAAGGCCGTCGGGAACACTGAAGCTTTCTTT
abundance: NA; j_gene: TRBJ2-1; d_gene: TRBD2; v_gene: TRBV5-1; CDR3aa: CASSLTSGSYNEQFF; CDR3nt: TGCGCCAGCAGCTTGACTAGCGGGAGCTACAATGAGCAGTTCTTC
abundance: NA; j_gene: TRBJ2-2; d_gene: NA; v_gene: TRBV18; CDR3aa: CASSPRLSNTGELFF; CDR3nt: TGTGCCAGCTCACCGCGACTATCGAACACCGGGGAGCTGTTTTTT
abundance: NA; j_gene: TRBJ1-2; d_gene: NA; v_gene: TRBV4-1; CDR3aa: CASSQDSQGLGYTF; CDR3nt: TGCGCCAGCAGCCAAGATAGCCAGGGTCTTGGCTACACCTTC
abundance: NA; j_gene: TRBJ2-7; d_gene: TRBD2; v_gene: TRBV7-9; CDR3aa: CASSRTSGSSYEQYF; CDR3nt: TGTGCCAGCAGCCGGACTAGCGGGAGCTCCTACGAGCAGTACTTC
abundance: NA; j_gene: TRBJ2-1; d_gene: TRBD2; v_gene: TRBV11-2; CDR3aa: CASSLVRLAVSYNEQFF; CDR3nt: TGTGCCAGCAGCTTAGTCCGGCTAGCGGTCTCCTACAATGAGCAGTTCTTC